Each of the 7 T cell receptor beta chains below was sequenced from the same sample in a study of Tregs in tolerant kidney transplant recipients. Some clones are missing from TCRdb's copy, which holds only in-frame ones; the method was immunoSEQ multiplex PCR. This table lists tens of thousands of clones. Recipients received nonmyeloablative bone marrow transplants from related graft donors, with transient mixed chimerism. The sequencing used CD4+ T cells from blood (PBMCs), collected 24 months after the transplant. All receptors derive from a human patient who received a combined kidney and bone marrow transplant. Some T cells may possibly be graft donor cells.

About this clone: The CDR3 end is not reached by the read, which stops 3 residues before it; the germline J gene fills it in. The chain employs TRBV30 and TRBJ1-4; a possible D gene is TRBD1 (5 bases). Trimming removed 2 bases from V and 6 bases from J, with 13 bases in between. CDR3 length: 14 amino acids. CDR1 is GTSNPN and CDR2 is SVGIG in the germline V gene (reference sequence). The CDR3 loop reads CAWSPGGSYEKLFF. CDR3 bases read: TGTGCCTGGAGTCCGGGGGGGTCGTATGAAAAA.

A word on this clone: The read ends 3 residues before the CDR3 terminus; that terminus is restored from the germline J gene. The chain links TRBV5-1 to TRBJ2-1; 9 bases fit TRBD2. The V gene's germline CDR1 is SGHRS and CDR2 YFSETQ. This CDR3 is 14 amino acids long. After removal of 4 bases from V and 7 bases from J, the junction contained 6 bases not matched to a gene. Incomplete CDR3 DNA: TGCGCCAGCAGCCAAGCGGGAGGAGGAAATGAG. The encoded protein is CASSQAGGGNE. The entire CDR3 sequence reads CASSQAGGGNEQFF.

As for this clone: Read data end 3 residues before the CDR3 end; the end is taken from the germline J gene. The J gene is TRBJ2-5, the V gene TRBV10-3; 11 bases agree with TRBD1. Germline V gene sequence: CDR1 ENHRY, CDR2 SYGVKD. This CDR3 region has 13 residues. The V segment lost 10 bases and the J segment 4 bases; nucleotides outside the gene matches: 5. CDR3: CATGQGVLETQYF. Partial CDR3 DNA: TGTGCCACGGGACAGGGGGTTTTAGAGACC.

Regarding this clone: The CDR3 extends 3 residues past the end of the read, so its final part is completed from the germline J gene. The rearrangement links TRBV20-1 to TRBJ1-5; 9 bases align to TRBD1. Per germline, CDR1 DFQATT and CDR2 SNEGSKA (reference sequence). After removal of 1 base from V and 7 bases from J, the junction contained 8 bases not matched to a gene. The CDR3 contains 15 residues. The sequenced part of the CDR3 DNA is TGCAGTGCTAGAGTAAGGACAGGGGTCCGGCAGCCC. Translated, it gives CSARVRTGVRQP. The whole CDR3 sequence reads CSARVRTGVRQPQHF.

Points on this clone: Coverage ceases 3 residues before the CDR3 finishes, and the germline J gene fills in the end. This rearrangement joins TRBV2 to TRBJ1-1; D is unresolved. This CDR3 has 14 amino acids. CDR1 and CDR2 (germline): SNHLY, FYNNEI. Trimming took 2 bases from V and 3 from J, leaving 10 bases between them. CDR3 amino acids: CASSEIGGYTEAFF. The part of the CDR3 DNA that was read is TGTGCCAGCAGTGAAATCGGCGGATACACTGAA.

Worth noting for this clone: The CDR3 end is not reached by the read, which stops 3 residues before it; the germline J gene fills it in. The V and J genes are TRBV6-1 and TRBJ1-2; D is possibly TRBD1 (5 bases). V lost 4 bases, J lost 3 bases, and 12 bases lay in between. The germline CDR1 and CDR2 sequences are MNHNS and SASEGT. This CDR3 has 14 residues. The DNA read from the CDR3 is TGTGCCAGCAGTGTGCAGGGAGGATACTATGGC. It encodes CASSVQGGYYG. The whole CDR3 protein reads CASSVQGGYYGYTF.

Concerning this clone: The read is 3 residues too short to cover the CDR3 end, so that end is filled in from the germline J gene. The gene calls are TRBV2 and TRBJ2-1; 9 bases agree with TRBD2. Germline CDR1 reads SNHLY; CDR2 reads FYNNEI. The CDR3 runs 15 residues. With 4 bases clipped from V and 4 bases from J, the junction kept 5 bases outside the gene matches. The CDR3 DNA, read in part, is TGTGCCAGCAGTGGACTAGCGGAGATATACAATGAG. It is translated as CASSGLAEIYNE. In full, the CDR3 reads CASSGLAEIYNEQFF.